Each of the 27 T cell receptor beta chains below was sequenced from the same sample in a study of radiotherapy plus CTLA-4 blockade in lung cancer. TCRdb keeps only in-frame clones here, not all; method: immunoSEQ multiplex PCR. The table lists roughly 58,000 clones, approximately 84% of them singletons, with around 6% in the top ten. The sequences come from peripheral blood, collected from a patient treated with radiotherapy plus ipilimumab. Source of these receptors: a human donor with non-small cell lung cancer whose response to radiotherapy plus ipilimumab could not be evaluated.

The rearrangement links TRBV5-4 to TRBJ1-1; 7 nucleotides match TRBD1. With V trimmed by 4 bases and J by 5 bases, 11 bases remained unmatched. The germline CDR1 and CDR2 sequences are SGHNT and YYREEE (reference sequence). The CDR3 sequence is 15 residues long. CDR3 DNA sequence: TGTGCCAGCAGCGGCCTTAAGGGGGCGGGTACTGAAGCTTTCTTT. This codes for CASSGLKGAGTEAFF.

J is TRBJ1-5 and V is TRBV10-2, with a tentative D call TRBD1 (6 bases). This CDR3 has 15 residues. V lost 5 bases and J 0 bases, leaving 11 bases between the germline ends. The germline V gene encodes CDR1 WSHSY and CDR2 SAAADI. DNA for the CDR3: TGCGCCAGCAGTCAGGGGACGTTTAGCAATCAGCCCCAGCATTTT. It translates to CASSQGTFSNQPQHF.

The V gene is TRBV18, the J gene TRBJ1-3; TRBD1 matches 7 bases. Germline trimming cut 0 bases from V and 4 bases from J; bases unmatched to any gene: 9. The CDR3 length is 17 residues. The germline gives CDR1 KGHSH, CDR2 LQKENI. The CDR3 DNA follows: TGTGCCAGCTCACCACCGATTGGCGGGGACAGCGGAAACACCATATATTTT. Its protein product is CASSPPIGGDSGNTIYF.

The chain joins TRBV7-9 to TRBJ2-5, with 12 bases aligning to TRBD2. Germline V lookup: CDR1 SEHNR, CDR2 FQNEAQ (reference sequence). The CDR3 has 19 residues. V gave up 6 bases and J gave up 0 bases; unmatched junction bases: 14. In nucleotides, the CDR3 is TGTGCCAGCAGTCCCGAGGGGGCTAGCGGGAGGGAGTACCAAGAGACCCAGTACTTC. Protein sequence: CASSPEGASGREYQETQYF.

CDR3: CASRGDSRTDTQYF. The CDR3 bases are TGTGCCAGCAGGGGGGACTCCCGCACAGATACGCAGTATTTT. The V and J genes are TRBV2 and TRBJ2-3; tentatively, D is TRBD2 (6 bases). Germline V gene sequence: CDR1 SNHLY, CDR2 FYNNEI. Trimming pared 6 bases from V and 1 base from J, leaving 11 bases between. The length of the CDR3 is 14 residues.

This chain joins TRBV2 and TRBJ2-3; D is ambiguous. The CDR3 has 15 residues. The ends were cut back, 4 bases at V and 3 bases at J, with 14 bases in the middle. Germline CDR1 reads SNHLY; CDR2 reads FYNNEI. Here the CDR3 DNA reads TGTGCCAGCAGTGTTGGTGGGCCGGTGACAGATACGCAGTATTTT. Its translation is CASSVGGPVTDTQYF.

The V call is TRBV7-2, the J call TRBJ2-2; D call uncertain. The V end lost 7 bases, the J end lost 3 bases, and 9 bases lay between the germline ends. From germline, CDR1 is SGHTA and CDR2 FQGNSA. This CDR3 is built from 13 residues. The CDR3 sequence is CASNPRHTGELFF. The CDR3, as DNA: TGTGCCAGCAACCCCAGGCACACCGGGGAGCTGTTTTTT.

This chain links TRBV6-1 with TRBJ1-1, with D hard to call. Germline V gene sequence: CDR1 MNHNS, CDR2 SASEGT. CDR3 length: 17 amino acids. Trimming took off 4 bases at V and 1 base at J, with 19 bases between the two ends. CDR3 region: CASSARDFAPENTEAFF. The DNA of the CDR3 is TGTGCCAGCAGTGCCCGAGACTTTGCCCCGGAGAACACTGAAGCTTTCTTT.

The V gene is TRBV19, the J gene TRBJ1-2, with no clear D. Trimming left V 6 bases short and J 3 bases short, with 14 bases between. In germline, CDR1 is LNHDA, CDR2 SQIVND (reference sequence). The CDR3 is made up of 14 amino acids. This CDR3 is CASRSPGVHYGYTF. DNA of the CDR3: TGTGCCAGTAGGAGCCCCGGGGTGCACTATGGCTACACCTTC.

This clone was detected only once. The chain links TRBV6-6 to TRBJ1-5; D not resolved. Germline CDR1 and CDR2: MNHNY and SVGAGI (reference sequence). This CDR3 has 16 amino acids. Trimming took 6 bases from V and 7 from J, leaving 22 bases between them. In DNA, the CDR3 is TGTGCCAGCAGGGACCCAAATCGGGGAATAGGGCAGCCCCAGCATTTT. Its protein is CASRDPNRGIGQPQHF.

The chain carries TRBV6-6 and TRBJ1-5; 7 bases align to TRBD1. CDR3 length: 15 residues. Trimming at V came to 1 base and at J to 2 bases, leaving 2 bases not matched to a gene. Germline CDR1 reads MNHNY; CDR2 reads SVGAGI (reference sequence). CDR3 nucleotide sequence: TGTGCCAGCAGTTACTATGGGACAGGCAATCAGCCCCAGCATTTT. This gives the protein CASSYYGTGNQPQHF.

The chain combines TRBV28 with TRBJ2-5; 11 bases line up with TRBD1. TRBJ2-7 explains the end of the DNA better; the J call may be wrong. CDR1 and CDR2 from the germline V gene are MDHEN and SYDVKM. This CDR3 comprises 15 residues. CDR3 sequence (DNA): TGTGCCAGCATGATTGGGACAGGGGGCTCCTACGAGCAGTACTTC. Residues: CASMIGTGGSYEQYF.

The chain is built from TRBV28 and TRBJ1-5; TRBD1 agrees at 9 bases. The CDR3 length is 17 residues. Germline V lookup: CDR1 MDHEN, CDR2 SYDVKM. The junction had 11 bases not matched to a gene; V was cut back by 8 bases and J by 0 bases. CDR3 bases: TGTGCCAGCCTAGGGACAGGGAAGAGCTATAGCAATCAGCCCCAGCATTTT. Translated: CASLGTGKSYSNQPQHF.

J is TRBJ1-1 and V is TRBV29-1; D call uncertain. This CDR3 region has 14 residues. The germline gives CDR1 SQVTM, CDR2 ANQGSEA. V was shortened by 4 bases and J by 1 base, with 13 bases between the two germline ends. CDR3 in amino acids: CSVVRQASNTEAFF. CDR3 sequence (DNA): TGCAGCGTTGTCCGGCAGGCTTCGAACACTGAAGCTTTCTTT.

CDR3 residues: CASQLGRPKEETQYF. CDR3 DNA: TGTGCCAGCCAACTAGGACGACCGAAAGAAGAGACCCAGTACTTC. The rearrangement links TRBV19 to TRBJ2-5, with D perhaps matching TRBD2 (5 bases). Germline V gives CDR1 LNHDA, CDR2 SQIVND (reference sequence). V dropped 9 bases and J dropped 3 bases, with 20 bases sitting between them. There are 15 residues in the CDR3.

This chain joins TRBV5-4 and TRBJ2-7; weak D call: TRBD2 (6 bases). The V gene lost 4 bases and the J gene lost 0 bases, with 17 bases spanning the gap. CDR3 length equals 16 residues. Germline CDR1 and CDR2: SGHNT and YYREEE (reference sequence). The CDR3 DNA is TGTGCCAGCAGCCCAGGGCGGCGGGGTGCCTCCTACGAGCAGTACTTC. As protein: CASSPGRRGASYEQYF.

The chain joins TRBV9 to TRBJ1-1; maybe TRBD1 (6 bases). V gave up 0 bases and J gave up 10 bases, with 16 bases separating them. The germline CDR1 and CDR2 sequences are SGDLS and YYNGEE. This CDR3 spans 14 amino acids. The CDR3 DNA follows: TGTGCCAGCAGCGTAGGACAGGCCCTGGGGAGAGCTTTCTTT. The encoded protein is CASSVGQALGRAFF. The complete variable domain, with remaining parts taken from reference TRBV9 and TRBJ1-1, reads DSGVTQTPKHLITATGQRVTLRCSPRSGDLSVYWYQQSLDQGLQFLIQYYNGEERAKGNILERFSAQQFPDLHSELNLSSLELGDSALYFCASSVGQALGRAFFGQGTRLTVV.

The rearrangement joins TRBV28 to TRBJ2-7; D not resolved. The CDR3 runs to 12 residues. Per germline, CDR1 MDHEN and CDR2 SYDVKM. The ends were cut back, 5 bases at V and 4 bases at J, with 9 bases in the middle. CDR3 bases: TGTGCCAGCAGTACCGACGGGTACGAGCAGTACTTC. It translates to CASSTDGYEQYF. The full variable domain, its missing parts supplied by reference TRBV28 and TRBJ2-7, is DVKVTQSSRYLVKRTGEKVFLECVQDMDHENMFWYRQDPGLGLRLIYFSYDVKMKEKGDIPEGYSVSREKKERFSLILESASTNQTSMYLCASSTDGYEQYFGPGTRLTVT.

This chain links TRBV6-5 with TRBJ1-4; a weak D match, TRBD1 (6 bases). This CDR3 region has 15 residues. V lost 6 bases and J lost 10, with 21 bases in between. Per the germline V gene, CDR1 is MNHEY and CDR2 is SVGAGI. This chain's CDR3 is CASRPAEGDLAKLFF. DNA of the CDR3: TGTGCCAGCAGGCCCGCCGAGGGGGATTTGGCAAAACTGTTTTTT.

The V call is TRBV5-6, the J call TRBJ1-5; TRBD1 matches 7 bases. CDR1 is SGHDT, CDR2 YYEEEE, per germline. The CDR3 length is 13 residues. V was pared by 1 base and J by 7 bases, with 2 bases of the junction left unmatched. The CDR3 loop reads CASSLWTGQPQHF. The CDR3 DNA reads as TGTGCCAGCAGCTTGTGGACAGGCCAGCCCCAGCATTTT. Filled out from reference TRBV5-6 and TRBJ1-5, the complete variable domain reads DAGVTQSPTHLIKTRGQQVTLRCSPKSGHDTVSWYQQALGQGPQFIFQYYEEEERQRGNFPDRFSGHQFPNYSSELNVNALLLGDSALYLCASSLWTGQPQHFGDGTRLSIL.

The count of this clone is one. The rearrangement uses TRBV30 and TRBJ1-5; no clear D. Germline V gene lookup returns CDR1 GTSNPN and CDR2 SVGIG (reference sequence). CDR3 length equals 13 residues. Trimming took 3 bases from V and 2 from J, leaving 8 bases between them. CDR3: CAWSLRGNQPQHF. CDR3 sequence (DNA): TGTGCCTGGAGCTTACGGGGCAATCAGCCCCAGCATTTT.

CDR3 region: CASSARDRRAGNTIYF. The CDR3 coding sequence is TGTGCCAGCAGCGCAAGAGACAGAAGAGCTGGAAACACCATATATTTT. The chain uses TRBV9 and TRBJ1-3; D might be TRBD1 (5 bases). Trimming took off 3 bases at V and 2 bases at J, with 15 bases between the two ends. This CDR3 region has 16 residues. In germline, CDR1 is SGDLS, CDR2 YYNGEE.

This clone appeared a few times. V is TRBV9 and J is TRBJ2-7, with 8 bases matching TRBD1. The CDR3 is 14 residues long. V shed 2 bases and J 1 base; nucleotides not matched to a gene: 2. Germline V lookup: CDR1 SGDLS, CDR2 YYNGEE. The CDR3 nucleotides read TGTGCCAGCAGCGTGACAGGGGATTCCTACGAGCAGTACTTC. It specifies CASSVTGDSYEQYF. The full variable domain, rest sourced from reference TRBV9 and TRBJ2-7, is DSGVTQTPKHLITATGQRVTLRCSPRSGDLSVYWYQQSLDQGLQFLIQYYNGEERAKGNILERFSAQQFPDLHSELNLSSLELGDSALYFCASSVTGDSYEQYFGPGTRLTVT.

The chain links TRBV7-6 to TRBJ2-1; D is perhaps TRBD2 (7 bases). Germline V gene data show CDR1 as SGHVS and CDR2 as FNYEAQ. V dropped 1 base and J dropped 7 bases, with 14 bases sitting between them. The CDR3 is 15 amino acids. DNA for the CDR3: TGTGCCAGCAGCTTAGGCGGGGGCGGAGGAAATGAGCAGTTCTTC. Amino acids: CASSLGGGGGNEQFF.

There are a few counts of this clone. The chain uses TRBV7-9 and TRBJ2-1; TRBD1 aligns across 7 bases. This CDR3 comprises 15 residues. The germline V gene encodes CDR1 SEHNR and CDR2 FQNEAQ (reference sequence). With V trimmed by 5 bases and J by 5 bases, 9 bases remained unmatched. CDR3 sequence (DNA): TGTGCCAGCAGCATCCCCGGGACAGTTAACAATGAGCAGTTCTTC. Amino acid sequence: CASSIPGTVNNEQFF. The full variable domain, rest sourced from reference TRBV7-9 and TRBJ2-1, is DTGVSQNPRHKITKRGQNVTFRCDPISEHNRLYWYRQTLGQGPEFLTYFQNEAQLEKSRLLSDRFSAERPKGSFSTLEIQRTEQGDSAMYLCASSIPGTVNNEQFFGPGTRLTVL.

The chain carries TRBV5-1 and TRBJ1-4; the D gene is possibly TRBD1 (6 bases). Germline CDR1 SGHRS, CDR2 YFSETQ. V lost 7 bases and J 0 bases, leaving 13 bases between the germline ends. This CDR3 is built from 15 residues. The CDR3 DNA reads as TGCGCCAGCGCGGACAGCCTTCCAACTAATGAAAAACTGTTTTTT. It translates to CASADSLPTNEKLFF.

The J gene is TRBJ2-6, the V gene TRBV5-1, with 9 bases lining up with TRBD1. The CDR3 consists of 16 residues. Per the germline V gene, CDR1 is SGHRS and CDR2 is YFSETQ. V lost 4 bases and J lost 8; bases outside the gene matches: 10. This CDR3 reads CASSPDGQGSTNVLTF. The CDR3 DNA reads TGCGCCAGCAGCCCTGACGGACAGGGGAGTACCAACGTCCTGACTTTC.